This TCR beta chain was identified in a study of T cell changes during pregnancy in multiple sclerosis. Germline V CDR1 and CDR2: GTSNPN, SVGIG (reference sequence). J was trimmed by 3 bases and V by 6 bases; bases with no gene match: 31. The CDR3 length is 21 residues. The table came from immunoSEQ multiplex PCR; TCRdb's copy has only in-frame clones and leaves some out. The sample shows over 75,000 clones, approximately 92% of them seen only once. The sequence was obtained from a female donor with multiple sclerosis, enrolled in a pregnancy study. The J gene is TRBJ1-2, the V gene TRBV30, with TRBD1 matching over 7 bases. The sample was peripheral blood, taken in the first trimester of pregnancy. CDR3 protein: CACLPKSETTVWETGDYGYTF. The CDR3 DNA is TGTGCCTGCCTCCCGAAAAGCGAAACCACAGTGTGGGAAACAGGGGACTATGGCTACACCTTC.